A selection of T cell receptor beta chains follows, all from one sample in a study of beta chain features in type 1 diabetes. Only in-frame clones appear in the TCRdb table, and some are missing; sequencing was by immunoSEQ multiplex PCR. The sample has 130,000 or so clones, roughly 9.7% seen once; the top ten hold around 0.65%. Sequencing used central memory CD4+ T cells from blood. The receptors were sampled from a woman in her thirties or forties in good health. Each CDR3 is given with its conserved first and last residue. The order of the fields is CDR3 length, V gene, J gene, CDR3 protein.

17,TRBV5-1,TRBJ2-1,CASSLDSGPPIYNEQFF
15,TRBV7-2,TRBJ2-2,CASSLGRGSTGELFF
15,TRBV28,TRBJ1-2,CASSLGGRADYGYTF
15,TRBV7-6,TRBJ1-5,CASSLGRGQGSPQHF
16,TRBV18,TRBJ2-5,CATFGGPSGTTKTQYF
15,TRBV28,TRBJ1-3,CASSLGGQGRYTIYF
14,TRBV19,TRBJ1-2,CASRTGTGPSGYTF
14,TRBV19,TRBJ2-7,CASSEQQGPYEQYF
16,TRBV18,TRBJ1-1,CASSSESGQTGTEAFF
15,TRBV7-8,TRBJ2-7,CASSSAGTGVGEQYF
11,TRBV18,TRBJ2-3,CASAGTDTQYF
14,TRBV5-1,TRBJ2-7,CASSSSGQPGEQYF
12,TRBV11-2,TRBJ2-1,CAVGPAVREQFF
15,TRBV10-3,TRBJ1-5,CAISDGGQGSEPQHF
14,TRBV2,TRBJ1-1,CASSRGQGNTEAFF